What follows describes a single TCR beta chain. These data belong to a study of cytomegalovirus exposure and HLA in healthy donors. Study-level information: According to later analysis, the same platform produced the 120 validation and several hundred first-cohort repertoires.

The ends were cut back, 1 base at V and 4 bases at J, with 5 bases in the middle. CDR3 size: 13 residues. CDR1 and CDR2 (germline): LNHDA, SQIVND (reference sequence). The repertoire was sequenced with immunoSEQ multiplex PCR; TCRdb's copy has only in-frame clones and lacks some. The sample holds roughly 120,000 clones, roughly 88% seen once. This receptor was obtained from a woman aged 18-29 years in good health and CMV-seropositive. Sequenced sample: PBMCs. This rearrangement joins TRBV19 to TRBJ1-5, with D unclear. CDR3 sequence (DNA): TGTGCCAGTAGTATAGCAGCGAATCAGCCCCAGCATTTT. It translates to CASSIAANQPQHF. Full variable domain (missing parts from reference TRBV19 and TRBJ1-5): DGGITQSPKYLFRKEGQNVTLSCEQNLNHDAMYWYRQDPGQGLRLIYYSQIVNDFQKGDIAEGYSVSREKKESFPLTVTSAQKNPTAFYLCASSIAANQPQHFGDGTRLSIL.